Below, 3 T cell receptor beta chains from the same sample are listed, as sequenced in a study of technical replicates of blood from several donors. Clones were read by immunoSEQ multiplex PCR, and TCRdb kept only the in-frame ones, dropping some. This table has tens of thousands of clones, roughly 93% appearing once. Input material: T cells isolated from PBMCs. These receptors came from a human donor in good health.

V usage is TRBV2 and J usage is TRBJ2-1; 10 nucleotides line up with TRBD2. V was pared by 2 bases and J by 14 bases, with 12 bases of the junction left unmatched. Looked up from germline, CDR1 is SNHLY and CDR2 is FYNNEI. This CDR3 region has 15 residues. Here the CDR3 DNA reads TGTGCCAGCAGTGAACTGGGGACTAGCGCGGTAGAGGAGTTCTTC. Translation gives CASSELGTSAVEEFF. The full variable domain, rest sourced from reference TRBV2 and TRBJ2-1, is EPEVTQTPSHQVTQMGQEVILRCVPISNHLYFYWYRQILGQKVEFLVSFYNNEISEKSEIFDDQFSVERPDGSNFTLKIRSTKLEDSAMYFCASSELGTSAVEEFFGPGTRLTVL.

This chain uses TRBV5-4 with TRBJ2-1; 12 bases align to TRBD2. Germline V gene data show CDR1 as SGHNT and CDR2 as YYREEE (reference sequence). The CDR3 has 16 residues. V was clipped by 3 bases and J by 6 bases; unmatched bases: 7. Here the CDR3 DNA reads TGTGCCAGCAGCTGGGAACTAGCGGGAGGCCGCAATGAGCAGTTCTTC. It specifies CASSWELAGGRNEQFF. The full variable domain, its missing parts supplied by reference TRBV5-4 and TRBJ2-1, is ETGVTQSPTHLIKTRGQQVTLRCSSQSGHNTVSWYQQALGQGPQFIFQYYREEENGRGNFPPRFSGLQFPNYSSELNVNALELDDSALYLCASSWELAGGRNEQFFGPGTRLTVL.

CDR3 residues: CASSLSGFTDTQYF. CDR3 bases: TGTGCCAGCAGCTTAAGCGGATTCACAGATACGCAGTATTTT. The chain joins TRBV7-6 to TRBJ2-3; a weak D match, TRBD2 (5 bases). This CDR3 spans 14 amino acids. Germline V gene data show CDR1 as SGHVS and CDR2 as FNYEAQ. V lost 2 bases to trimming and J lost 2 bases, with 8 bases between them.